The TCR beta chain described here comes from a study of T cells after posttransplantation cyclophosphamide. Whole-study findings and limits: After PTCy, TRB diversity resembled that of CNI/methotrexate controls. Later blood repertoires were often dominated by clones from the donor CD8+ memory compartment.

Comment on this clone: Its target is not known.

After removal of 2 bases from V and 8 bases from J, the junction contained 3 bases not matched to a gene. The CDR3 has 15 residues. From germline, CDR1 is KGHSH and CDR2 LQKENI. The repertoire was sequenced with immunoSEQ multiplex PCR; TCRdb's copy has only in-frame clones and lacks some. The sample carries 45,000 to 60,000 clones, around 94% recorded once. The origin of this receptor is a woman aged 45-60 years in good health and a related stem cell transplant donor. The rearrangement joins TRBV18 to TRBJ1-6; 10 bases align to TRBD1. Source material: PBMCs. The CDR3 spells CASSPTGTGDSPLHF. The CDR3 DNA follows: TGTGCCAGCTCACCAACCGGGACAGGGGATTCACCCCTCCACTTT.